The entry that follows covers one T cell receptor (beta chain) sequence. The sample belongs to a study of T cell responses to AZD1222 COVID-19 vaccine. TCRdb's copy holds only in-frame clones and misses some; the assay was immunoSEQ multiplex PCR. Among 130,000 to 150,000 clones listed, around 86% were seen once. The CDR3 covers 16 residues. CDR1 is SGHRS and CDR2 is YFSETQ in the germline V gene. With 3 bases clipped from V and 5 bases from J, the junction kept 8 bases outside the gene matches. The sequencing here drew on peripheral blood, taken on day 0 of MenACWY control vaccination. V gene TRBV5-1 combines with J gene TRBJ2-2; 9 bases map to TRBD1. This clonotype was sampled from an adult in good health. CDR3 bases: TGCGCCAGCAGCTGGCCCGTGGGGACAGGGACCGGGGAGCTGTTTTTT. Protein: CASSWPVGTGTGELFF.